Detailed here is one TCR beta chain. Its specificity is not known. The sample belongs to a study of cytotoxic CD8 clonotypes in ibrutinib-treated CLL. The CDR3 spans 14 residues. Germline assignment: CDR1 MGHRA and CDR2 YSYEKL. V lost 3 bases and J lost 0, with 9 bases in between. Study outcomes and limitations: Public clonotypes were seen rarely and were contracted or stable on treatment. Clonality, elevated at ibrutinib response, dropped back toward baseline at progression.

This table comes from immunoSEQ multiplex PCR, and its TCRdb copy is limited to in-frame clones, with some not included. The sample includes a few hundred thousand clones, about 64% seen only once; the top ten take around 6.6%. The sample in question was PBMCs, obtained after 36 months of ibrutinib treatment. The receptor was derived from a human donor with chronic lymphocytic leukemia. V gene TRBV4-1 combines with J gene TRBJ2-7; D is unclear. The CDR3 DNA follows: TGCGCCAGCAGCCAGGCGGAGAGCTCCTACGAGCAGTACTTC. Protein sequence: CASSQAESSYEQYF.